This TCR beta chain stems from a study of radiotherapy plus CTLA-4 blockade in lung cancer. Trimming took 0 bases from V and 5 from J, leaving 15 bases between them. This CDR3 contains 16 residues. Germline V gene lookup returns CDR1 SGDLS and CDR2 YYNGEE. Profiled with immunoSEQ multiplex PCR; TCRdb holds only in-frame clones, not every one. This table has around 80,000 clones, more than 80% appearing once. The receptor was isolated from a human donor with non-small cell lung cancer who had stable disease on radiotherapy plus ipilimumab. Specimen: peripheral blood, collected from a patient treated with radiotherapy plus ipilimumab. The chain recombines TRBV9 with TRBJ2-1; perhaps TRBD2 as D (6 bases). CDR3 sequence reads: CASSVDPRGKNNEQFF. The CDR3 DNA follows: TGTGCCAGCAGCGTAGATCCCCGGGGGAAAAACAATGAGCAGTTCTTC. Combining the CDR3 with reference TRBV9 and TRBJ2-1 gives the whole variable domain DSGVTQTPKHLITATGQRVTLRCSPRSGDLSVYWYQQSLDQGLQFLIQYYNGEERAKGNILERFSAQQFPDLHSELNLSSLELGDSALYFCASSVDPRGKNNEQFFGPGTRLTVL.